These 9 T cell receptor beta chains share one sample of origin, sequenced in a study of molecular identifiers for immune sequencing clone quantification. TCRdb fed the PCR reads into MiXCR, producing one record per CDR3 protein. The data contain 20,000 or so distinct CDR3 sequences, about 20% of them singletons. What was sequenced was naive CD8+ T cells from blood, with Jurkat cell RNA spiked in. This sample's subset: FACS-sorted CD8+CD4-CCR7+CD45RA+ naive T cells. These receptors were collected from a human donor in good health. Some libraries in this study had Jurkat cell RNA spiked in.

Of note for this clonotype: A much more abundant neighbour one base away suggests this may be a read error. The chain is built from TRBV7-9 and TRBJ2-3; D ambiguous. This CDR3 has 12 residues. The ends were cut back, 11 bases at V and 0 bases at J, with 9 bases in the middle. The germline V gene encodes CDR1 SEHNR and CDR2 FQNEAQ (reference sequence). CDR3 in amino acids: CAGSPSTDTQYF. The CDR3 bases are TGTGCCGGCTCCCCTAGCACAGATACGCAGTATTTT.

The table lists this clonotype with many counts. Relative to the germline gene, one junction end is altered; a read error may explain this. The chain combines TRBV29-1 with TRBJ2-7; 14 bases fit TRBD2. CDR1 SQVTM and CDR2 ANQGSEA come from the germline V gene. The CDR3 covers 16 residues. The CDR3 protein is CSVEAGGLAGGYEQYF. The DNA for the CDR3 is TGCAGCGTCGAAGCCGGAGGACTAGCGGGAGGCTACGAGCAGTACTTC.

This clonotype was observed a few times. The chain is built from TRBV28 and TRBJ2-3, with 8 bases that match TRBD2. The V gene's germline CDR1 is MDHEN and CDR2 SYDVKM. This CDR3 spans 19 amino acids. V gave up 6 bases and J gave up 2 bases; unmatched junction bases: 19. The CDR3 loop is CASSLLSGDPTGDTDTQYF. The CDR3 region has the DNA TGTGCCAGCAGCCTACTTAGCGGGGACCCGACGGGGGACACAGATACGCAGTATTTT.

This clonotype was seen repeatedly, ten times or more. The genes are TRBV5-5 and TRBJ1-1; D is possibly TRBD1 (6 bases). Germline CDR1 is SGHKS and CDR2 is YYEKEE (reference sequence). Trimming stripped 3 bases from V and 3 bases from J, with 15 bases between. The CDR3 is 15 residues long. The CDR3 protein is CASSWGDWTDTEAFF. CDR3 nucleotides: TGTGCCAGCAGCTGGGGGGATTGGACAGACACTGAAGCTTTCTTT. Using reference TRBV5-5 and TRBJ1-1 for the parts outside the CDR3, the full variable domain is DAGVTQSPTHLIKTRGQQVTLRCSPISGHKSVSWYQQVLGQGPQFIFQYYEKEERGRGNFPDRFSARQFPNYSSELNVNALLLGDSALYLCASSWGDWTDTEAFFGQGTRLTVV.

This clonotype occurred many times. The chain employs TRBV7-8 and TRBJ2-3, with TRBD2 matching 7 bases. The CDR3 is 15 amino acids. V lost 7 bases to trimming and J lost 4 bases; unmatched junction nucleotides: 11. The germline CDR1 and CDR2 sequences are SGHVS and FQNEAQ. The CDR3 protein is CASTDGAGVADTQYF. Written as DNA, the CDR3 is TGTGCCAGCACCGACGGGGCGGGAGTGGCAGATACGCAGTATTTT.

This clonotype was picked up many times. The chain recombines TRBV11-2 with TRBJ2-7; D unresolved. CDR3 length: 13 residues. Per germline, CDR1 SGHAT and CDR2 FQNNGV. The V end was cut by 2 bases, the J end by 4 bases, with 9 bases between. As DNA, the CDR3 is TGTGCCAGCAGCTTATACGAAGGATACGAGCAGTACTTC. It codes for CASSLYEGYEQYF.

This clonotype was seen at least ten times. This chain joins TRBV10-3 and TRBJ2-7, with D possibly matching TRBD2 (6 bases). This CDR3 region has 18 residues. The germline V gene encodes CDR1 ENHRY and CDR2 SYGVKD. V lost 2 bases and J lost 3, with 23 bases in between. CDR3 region: CAISETTGRSGGIYEQYF. The CDR3 coding sequence is TGTGCCATCAGTGAGACGACGGGTAGGAGCGGAGGGATCTACGAGCAGTACTTC.

This clonotype occurred many times. The chain uses TRBV9 and TRBJ2-3; TRBD2 matches 8 bases. Germline CDR1 reads SGDLS; CDR2 reads YYNGEE. The CDR3 spans 16 residues. V shed 4 bases and J 3 bases; nucleotides not matched to a gene: 10. The CDR3 protein is CASSHEPGLVTDTQYF. CDR3 nucleotides: TGTGCCAGCAGCCATGAACCGGGACTAGTAACAGATACGCAGTATTTT. The entire variable domain, with the rest obtained from reference TRBV9 and TRBJ2-3, is as follows: DSGVTQTPKHLITATGQRVTLRCSPRSGDLSVYWYQQSLDQGLQFLIQYYNGEERAKGNILERFSAQQFPDLHSELNLSSLELGDSALYFCASSHEPGLVTDTQYFGPGTRLTVL.

This clonotype was seen at least ten times. CDR3 sequence (DNA): TGTGCCAGCAGCGTGTCCCCGGACAGTACCTTCTACGAGCAGTACTTC. Amino acids: CASSVSPDSTFYEQYF. The V gene is TRBV9, the J gene TRBJ2-7, with TRBD1 as a possible D gene (6 bases). The CDR3 consists of 16 residues. The V gene lost 2 bases and the J gene lost 3 bases, with 18 bases spanning the gap. Germline loops: CDR1 SGDLS, CDR2 YYNGEE.